The entry below gives a single T cell receptor beta chain sequence along with its context. The antigen remains unidentified. TCR alpha and TCR beta cDNA libraries with sample barcodes and UMIs came from 5'RACE using constant-segment primers. TCRdb re-called the 5' RACE reads through MiXCR, storing one row per CDR3 protein. The sample yields under 200,000 distinct CDR3 sequences, 11% seen once. This specimen comes from a study of T-cell memory formation after mild COVID-19. Study observations and caveats: A second wave of clones peaked on day 37, and their SARS-CoV-2 specificity went unconfirmed.

The specimen was PBMCs or a T cell subset sorted from them (not recorded which). The receptor was derived from a man between 18 and 29 years old who had mild COVID-19 (a few samples of this study predate the infection). Cell type and time point are not known.

CDR3 protein: CATGASGGYNEQFF. The CDR3 DNA is TGTGCCACTGGGGCCAGCGGGGGGTACAATGAGCAGTTCTTC. The chain recombines TRBV15 with TRBJ2-1; TRBD2 aligns across 9 bases. This CDR3 has 14 residues. Trimming cost V 9 bases and J 4 bases; bases outside gene matches: 7. CDR1 and CDR2 from the germline V gene are LNHNV and YYDKDF (reference sequence).